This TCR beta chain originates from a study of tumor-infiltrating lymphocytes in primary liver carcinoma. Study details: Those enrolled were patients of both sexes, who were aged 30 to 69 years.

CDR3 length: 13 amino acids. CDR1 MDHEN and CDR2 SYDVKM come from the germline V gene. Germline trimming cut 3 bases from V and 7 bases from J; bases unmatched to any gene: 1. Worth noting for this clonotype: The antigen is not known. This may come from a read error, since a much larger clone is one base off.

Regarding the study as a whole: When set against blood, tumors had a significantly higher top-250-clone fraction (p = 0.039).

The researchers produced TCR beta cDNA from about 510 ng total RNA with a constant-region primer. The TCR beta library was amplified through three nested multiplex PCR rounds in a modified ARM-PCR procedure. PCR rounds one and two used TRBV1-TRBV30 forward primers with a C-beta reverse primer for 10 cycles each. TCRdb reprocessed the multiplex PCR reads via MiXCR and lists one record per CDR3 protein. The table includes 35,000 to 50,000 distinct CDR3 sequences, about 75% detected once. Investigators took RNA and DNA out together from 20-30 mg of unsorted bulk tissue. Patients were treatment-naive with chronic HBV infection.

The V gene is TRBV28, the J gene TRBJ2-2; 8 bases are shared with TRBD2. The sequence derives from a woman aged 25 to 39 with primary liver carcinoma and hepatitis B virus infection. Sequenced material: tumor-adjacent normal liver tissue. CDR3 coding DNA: TGTGCCAGCAGTTTGAGCGGGGGCGGGGAGCTGTTTTTT. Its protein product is CASSLSGGGELFF.